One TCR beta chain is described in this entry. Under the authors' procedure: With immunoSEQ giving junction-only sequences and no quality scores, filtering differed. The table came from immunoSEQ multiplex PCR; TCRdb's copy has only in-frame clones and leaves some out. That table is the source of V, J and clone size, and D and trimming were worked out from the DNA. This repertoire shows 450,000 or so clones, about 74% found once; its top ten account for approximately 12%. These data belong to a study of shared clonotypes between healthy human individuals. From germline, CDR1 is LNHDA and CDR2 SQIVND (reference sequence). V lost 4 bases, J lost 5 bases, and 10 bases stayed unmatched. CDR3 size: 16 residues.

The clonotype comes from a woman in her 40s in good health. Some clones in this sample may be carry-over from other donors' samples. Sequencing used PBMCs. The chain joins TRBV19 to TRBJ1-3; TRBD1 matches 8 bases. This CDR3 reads CASSTADRGSRNTIYF. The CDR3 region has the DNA TGTGCCAGTAGTACCGCCGACAGGGGATCTAGAAACACCATATATTTT.